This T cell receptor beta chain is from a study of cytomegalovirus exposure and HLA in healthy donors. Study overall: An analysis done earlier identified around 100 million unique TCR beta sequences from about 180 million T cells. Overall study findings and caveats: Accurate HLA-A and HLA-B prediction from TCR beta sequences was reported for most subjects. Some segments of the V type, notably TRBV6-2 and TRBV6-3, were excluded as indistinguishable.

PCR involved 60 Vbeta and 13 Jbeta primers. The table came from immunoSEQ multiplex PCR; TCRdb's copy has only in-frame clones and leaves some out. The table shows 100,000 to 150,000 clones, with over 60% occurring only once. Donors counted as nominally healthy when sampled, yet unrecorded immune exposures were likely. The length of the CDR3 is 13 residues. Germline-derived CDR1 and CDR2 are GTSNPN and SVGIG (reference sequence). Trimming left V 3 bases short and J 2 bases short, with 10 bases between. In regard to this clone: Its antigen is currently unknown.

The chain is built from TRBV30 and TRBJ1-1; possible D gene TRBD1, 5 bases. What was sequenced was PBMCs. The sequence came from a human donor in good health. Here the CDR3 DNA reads TGTGCCTGGAGCCCAACAGGTAACACTGAAGCTTTCTTT. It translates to CAWSPTGNTEAFF.